Below, one T cell receptor beta chain is given with its context. What it binds is unknown. The protocol was immunoSEQ multiplex PCR, while the TCRdb copy is restricted to in-frame clones and leaves out a portion. The table includes about 140,000 clones, about 90% detected once. These data belong to a study of T cell responses to AZD1222 COVID-19 vaccine. Notes on the study in general: The number of AZD1222 recipients seropositive at baseline was only 5 to 7. Repertoires were obtained solely post-peak T cell response. CD4 TCRs associated with vaccination spanned spike, dominating at 160-218 and 743-854. A rise in Spike-specific TCR breadth and depth followed two AZD1222 doses.

The CDR3 length is 16 residues. CDR1 is MDHEN and CDR2 is SYDVKM in the germline V gene. V dropped 6 bases and J dropped 7 bases, with 22 bases sitting between them. Sequenced here: peripheral blood, sampled 28 days after the second dose of the MenACWY control vaccine. The sequence was obtained from an adult who received the MenACWY meningococcal vaccine as a control. The chain has TRBV28 and TRBJ1-5; D gene uncertain. The CDR3 reads CASSLHQAPLTQPQHF. In DNA form, the CDR3 reads TGTGCCAGCAGCCTGCACCAGGCCCCGCTGACGCAGCCCCAGCATTTT.